One sample yielded the 5 T cell receptor beta chains listed below, sequenced in a study of blood T cell repertoires in COVID-19. TCRdb's copy holds only in-frame clones and misses some; the assay was immunoSEQ multiplex PCR. The table has about 80,000 clones, over 70% seen once. Input material: peripheral blood. These receptors all come from an elderly man with acute or convalescent COVID-19.

V gene TRBV19 combines with J gene TRBJ1-2, with 9 bases fitting TRBD1. This CDR3 spans 16 amino acids. Germline V gene data show CDR1 as LNHDA and CDR2 as SQIVND (reference sequence). V shed 5 bases and J 1 base; nucleotides not matched to a gene: 8. This chain's CDR3 is CASSLFTGGGNYGYTF. As DNA, the CDR3 is TGTGCCAGTAGTCTTTTTACAGGGGGCGGTAACTATGGCTACACCTTC.

Only a few counts were recorded for this clone. The chain joins TRBV4-1 to TRBJ1-3; D is perhaps TRBD1 (6 bases). Germline V gene sequence: CDR1 MGHRA, CDR2 YSYEKL. The CDR3 runs 19 residues. V shed 2 bases and J shed 4 bases, with 24 bases lying between them. CDR3 bases: TGCGCCAGCAGCCAAAATACCGGACAGACCTTACGTTGGGGAAACACCATATATTTT. Translating gives CASSQNTGQTLRWGNTIYF.

V gene TRBV13 combines with J gene TRBJ2-6; 7 nucleotides agree with TRBD1. V gave up 3 bases and J gave up 0 bases; unmatched junction bases: 2. Germline CDR1 PRHDT, CDR2 FYEKMQ (reference sequence). This CDR3 comprises 16 residues. CDR3 loop: CASSFRGYSGANVLTF. CDR3 nucleotides: TGTGCCAGCAGCTTCAGGGGGTACTCTGGGGCCAACGTCCTGACTTTC.

The chain links TRBV9 to TRBJ2-2; possibly TRBD2 for D (6 bases). The germline V and J ends were trimmed by 0 bases and 0 bases, with 18 bases remaining between them. This CDR3 is built from 19 residues. Germline loops: CDR1 SGDLS, CDR2 YYNGEE. The CDR3 DNA reads TGTGCCAGCAGCGTAGGGGTAGCGGTTCAAACCGCGAACACCGGGGAGCTGTTTTTT. Protein sequence: CASSVGVAVQTANTGELFF.

The chain combines TRBV6-5 with TRBJ1-5; D is undetermined. V lost 8 bases and J 3 bases, leaving 11 bases between the germline ends. Germline V lookup: CDR1 MNHEY, CDR2 SVGAGI. There are 13 residues in the CDR3. DNA for the CDR3: TGTGCCAGCGAGGGCGGGAACAATCAGCCCCAGCATTTT. Amino acids: CASEGGNNQPQHF.